This T cell receptor beta chain was obtained from a study of blood T cell repertoires in COVID-19. Study-level information: Sources were T cells, B-cell-depleted T cells, or PBMCs; the material itself was cDNA or gDNA.

Method: immunoSEQ multiplex PCR; TCRdb's copy keeps in-frame clones and lacks some. This sample has under 60,000 clones; around four fifths occur once, and the top ten carry roughly 50%. This CDR3 has 12 residues. The V gene's germline CDR1 is MNHEY and CDR2 SVGAGI. V was clipped by 7 bases and J by 8 bases, with 14 bases between them. Sequencing used peripheral blood. The source of this sequence is a man between 65 and 85 years old with acute or convalescent COVID-19. The chain is built from TRBV6-5 and TRBJ1-2, with D possibly matching TRBD1 (5 bases). The CDR3 reads CASTNRGNGYTF. DNA for the CDR3: TGTGCCAGCACAAACCGGGGGAACGGCTACACCTTC.